This is a list of T cell receptor beta chains from one sample in a study of CD8 T cells in Susac syndrome. MiXCR, run by TCRdb on the immunoSEQ multiplex PCR reads, gives a single entry per CDR3 protein. The table lists 130,000 or so distinct CDR3 sequences, nearly 96% of them singletons. Input material: CD4+ T cells from PBMCs. The receptor set was obtained from a human donor with Susac syndrome. CDR3s include the opening cysteine and the closing phenylalanine or tryptophan. Each record gives: D gene, clone size, V gene, J gene, CDR3 protein, CDR3 DNA. D genes are given only for firm matches. The size of a clone is reported for some rows only, either as once, few or many, or as a class for expanded clones.

>TRBD1|.|TRBV7-8|TRBJ1-1
CASSQPGQGSPAFF
TGTGCCAGCAGCCAACCAGGACAGGGAAGTCCGGCTTTCTTT
>.|.|TRBV9|TRBJ1-3
CASSPSPDGNTIYF
TGTGCCAGCAGCCCTAGCCCGGATGGAAACACCATATATTTT
>.|.|TRBV27|TRBJ2-2
CASSPRDGELFF
TGTGCCAGCAGTCCACGGGATGGGGAGCTGTTTTTT
>TRBD1|once|TRBV7-9|TRBJ2-5
CASTPEQGANQETQYF
TGTGCCAGCACCCCCGAACAGGGGGCCAACCAAGAGACCCAGTACTTC
>.|.|TRBV20-1|TRBJ2-3
CSAPDIGGTDTQYF
TGCAGTGCGCCTGACATCGGGGGCACAGATACGCAGTATTTT
>.|.|TRBV19|TRBJ2-2
CASSIEVDTGELFF
TGTGCCAGTAGTATAGAGGTAGATACCGGGGAGCTGTTTTTT
>.|.|TRBV12-3/TRBV12-4|TRBJ1-1
CASSEGRMNTEAFF
TGTGCCAGCAGTGAGGGACGGATGAACACTGAAGCTTTCTTT
>.|.|TRBV28|TRBJ1-1
CASTNPVEYTEAFF
TGTGCCAGCACCAACCCCGTAGAGTACACTGAAGCTTTCTTT
>.|.|TRBV19|TRBJ1-4
CASSQQGANEKLFF
TGTGCCAGTAGCCAACAGGGAGCTAATGAAAAACTGTTTTTT
>.|.|TRBV29-1|TRBJ1-2
CSVTPSYGYTF
TGCAGCGTTACACCCTCCTATGGCTACACCTTC
>.|.|TRBV28|TRBJ2-5
CASRPGTNQETQYF
TGTGCCAGCAGACCTGGGACGAACCAAGAGACCCAGTACTTC
>TRBD1|.|TRBV5-6|TRBJ2-7
CASSLTGTAYYEQYF
TGTGCCAGCAGTCTCACCGGGACAGCCTACTACGAGCAGTACTTC
>TRBD2|.|TRBV7-9|TRBJ2-7
CASSSGLAGGYEQYF
TGTGCCAGCAGCTCGGGACTAGCGGGAGGCTACGAGCAGTACTTC
>.|.|TRBV20-1|TRBJ2-1
CTTLDINNEQFF
TGCACCACCCTGGACATAAACAATGAGCAGTTCTTC
>.|once|TRBV29-1|TRBJ2-3
CSVVQGRLRDTQYF
TGCAGCGTGGTACAGGGACGCCTTAGGGATACGCAGTATTTT
>.|.|TRBV20-1|TRBJ1-1
CSARQATEAFF
TGCAGTGCTAGACAGGCCACTGAAGCTTTCTTT
>.|.|TRBV5-6|TRBJ2-7
CASSSPGQSHEQYF
TGTGCCAGCAGCTCCCCGGGACAATCTCACGAGCAGTACTTC
>TRBD1|once|TRBV29-1|TRBJ2-1
CSGGDSSYNEQFF
TGCAGCGGTGGGGACAGTTCCTACAATGAGCAGTTCTTC
>TRBD1|.|TRBV4-1|TRBJ1-2
CASKPAGQGTYGYTF
TGCGCCAGCAAGCCGGCGGGACAGGGGACATATGGCTACACCTTC
>.|.|TRBV20-1|TRBJ1-1
CSARENSYSEAFF
TGCAGTGCTAGAGAGAACAGTTACTCTGAAGCTTTCTTT
>TRBD2|once|TRBV20-1|TRBJ2-3
CSASALAGGPDTQYF
TGCAGTGCTAGCGCTCTAGCGGGAGGGCCGGATACGCAGTATTTT
>TRBD2|.|TRBV7-9|TRBJ2-5
CASKSSGNQETQYF
TGTGCCAGCAAGAGTAGCGGGAACCAAGAGACCCAGTACTTC
>TRBD2|once|TRBV20-1|TRBJ2-3
CSASGMSTDTQYF
TGCAGTGCAAGCGGGATGAGCACAGATACGCAGTATTTT
>.|.|TRBV3-1|TRBJ1-1
CASSDPNTEAFF
TGTGCCAGCAGCGACCCCAACACTGAAGCTTTCTTT
>.|.|TRBV14|TRBJ2-3
CASSYGPSGDTQYF
TGTGCCAGCAGCTACGGGCCCTCAGGGGATACGCAGTATTTT
>TRBD2|.|TRBV30|TRBJ2-1
CAWSPTGLAGYNEQFF
TGTGCCTGGAGTCCCACGGGGCTAGCGGGGTACAATGAGCAGTTCTTC
>.|.|TRBV7-2|TRBJ2-3
CASSYGGLGTDTQYF
TGTGCCAGCAGCTATGGGGGATTGGGCACAGATACGCAGTATTTT
>TRBD1|.|TRBV20-1|TRBJ1-3
CSAGDRVFSGNTIYF
TGCAGTGCGGGGGACAGGGTCTTTTCCGGAAACACCATATATTTT
>.|.|TRBV9|TRBJ2-5
CASSVTLKAGETQYF
TGTGCCAGCAGCGTAACTCTCAAGGCAGGAGAGACCCAGTACTTC
>.|.|TRBV6-1|TRBJ2-5
CASSSWPGGGGETQYF
TGTGCCAGCAGCTCCTGGCCGGGGGGCGGGGGCGAGACCCAGTACTTC
>TRBD2|.|TRBV7-8|TRBJ2-2
CASSFGLAGYNTGELFF
TGTGCCAGCAGCTTCGGACTAGCGGGCTACAACACCGGGGAGCTGTTTTTT
>.|.|TRBV7-9|TRBJ2-5
CASSHRDQETQYF
TGTGCCAGCAGCCACCGGGATCAAGAGACCCAGTACTTC
>.|.|TRBV12-3/TRBV12-4|TRBJ1-1
CASSLEGMGEAFF
TGTGCCAGCAGTTTGGAGGGAATGGGTGAAGCTTTCTTT
>.|.|TRBV20-1|TRBJ2-1
CSAEDGSSYNEQFF
TGCAGTGCAGAGGACGGTAGCTCCTACAATGAGCAGTTCTTC
>TRBD2|.|TRBV20-1|TRBJ2-1
CSARWRAGLSYNEQFF
TGCAGTGCCCGGTGGCGCGCGGGACTATCCTACAATGAGCAGTTCTTC
>TRBD1|.|TRBV20-1|TRBJ1-2
CSASRDRGNYGYTF
TGCAGTGCTAGCCGGGACAGAGGAAACTATGGCTACACCTTC
>.|once|TRBV5-1|TRBJ2-1
CASSLNLAHSYNEQFF
TGCGCCAGCAGCTTGAATCTAGCTCACTCCTACAATGAGCAGTTCTTC
>.|.|TRBV20-1|TRBJ2-1
CSASIQINEQFF
TGCAGTGCTAGCATTCAGATCAATGAGCAGTTCTTC
>TRBD1|.|TRBV5-1|TRBJ1-2
CASSRDRVGYGYTF
TGCGCCAGCAGCCGGGACAGGGTGGGATATGGCTACACCTTC
>TRBD2|once|TRBV7-2|TRBJ2-5
CASSWGPAGEETQYF
TGTGCCAGCAGCTGGGGTCCAGCGGGGGAAGAGACCCAGTACTTC
>TRBD1|.|TRBV4-1|TRBJ2-3
CASSPWDRGSTDTQYF
TGCGCCAGCAGCCCCTGGGACAGGGGGAGCACAGATACGCAGTATTTT
>.|.|TRBV2|TRBJ1-2
CASTQNYGYTF
TGTGCCAGCACACAGAACTATGGCTACACCTTC
>TRBD2|.|TRBV5-1|TRBJ2-1
CASSPRLAGPGNEQFF
TGCGCCAGCAGCCCAAGACTAGCGGGGCCGGGCAATGAGCAGTTCTTC
>.|.|TRBV30|TRBJ1-2
CAWSRGDLGYTF
TGTGCCTGGAGTCGTGGGGATCTTGGCTACACCTTC
>TRBD1|.|TRBV4-2|TRBJ2-7
CASSQDPGTGGYEQYF
TGTGCCAGCAGCCAAGACCCCGGGACAGGGGGCTACGAGCAGTACTTC
>TRBD2|.|TRBV5-1|TRBJ2-3
CASSLQGLNTDTQYF
TGCGCCAGCAGCTTGCAGGGACTAAACACAGATACGCAGTATTTT
>.|.|TRBV7-8|TRBJ1-2
CASSLGGGWNYGYTF
TGTGCCAGCAGCTTAGGCGGCGGCTGGAACTATGGCTACACCTTC
>TRBD1|.|TRBV12-3/TRBV12-4|TRBJ1-5
CASSFGQGNNQPQHF
TGTGCCAGCAGTTTCGGACAGGGGAACAATCAGCCCCAGCATTTT
>.|.|TRBV5-1|TRBJ1-2
CASSTQVDYGYTF
TGCGCCAGCAGCACCCAGGTGGACTATGGCTACACCTTC
>.|.|TRBV7-8|TRBJ2-7
CASSHGTGDSEQYF
TGTGCCAGCAGCCATGGGACTGGGGATAGCGAGCAGTACTTC
>TRBD1|once|TRBV20-1|TRBJ1-5
CSASLGQNNQPQHF
TGCAGTGCTTCGCTGGGACAGAATAATCAGCCCCAGCATTTT
>.|.|TRBV7-9|TRBJ1-5
CASSLEGAGQPQHF
TGTGCCAGCAGCCTCGAAGGGGCTGGGCAGCCCCAGCATTTT
>.|.|TRBV4-3|TRBJ2-1
CASSQDQGGSPHYNEQFF
TGCGCCAGCAGCCAAGATCAGGGGGGGAGCCCCCACTACAATGAGCAGTTCTTC
>.|.|TRBV7-3|TRBJ1-3
CASSSGGLFSGNTIYF
TGTGCCAGCAGCTCCGGAGGATTATTCTCTGGAAACACCATATATTTT
>.|.|TRBV9|TRBJ2-1
CASSSRQSSYNEQFF
TGTGCCAGCAGCTCTAGGCAAAGCTCCTACAATGAGCAGTTCTTC
>.|.|TRBV7-9|TRBJ2-1
CASSNENYRGKRQFF
TGTGCCAGCAGCAACGAGAACTACCGGGGAAAAAGGCAGTTCTTC